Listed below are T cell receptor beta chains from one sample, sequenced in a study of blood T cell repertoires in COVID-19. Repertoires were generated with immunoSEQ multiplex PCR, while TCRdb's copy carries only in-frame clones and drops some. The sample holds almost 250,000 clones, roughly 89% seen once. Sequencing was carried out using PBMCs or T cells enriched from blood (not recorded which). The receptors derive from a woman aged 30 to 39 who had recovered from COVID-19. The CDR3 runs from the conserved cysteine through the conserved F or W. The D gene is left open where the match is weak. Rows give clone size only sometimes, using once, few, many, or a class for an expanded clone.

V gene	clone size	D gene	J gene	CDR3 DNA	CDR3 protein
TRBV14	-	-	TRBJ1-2	TGTGCCAGCAGCCAATGGACATTTAACTATGGCTACACCTTC	CASSQWTFNYGYTF
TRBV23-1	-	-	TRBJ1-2	TGCGCCAGCATCTCCCTTGGCTACACCTTC	CASISLGYTF
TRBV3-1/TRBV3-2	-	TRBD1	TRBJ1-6	TGTGCCAGCAGCCAAGCGGGACAGGGATCTTCACCCCTCCACTTT	CASSQAGQGSSPLHF
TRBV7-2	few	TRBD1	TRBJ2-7	TGTGCCAGCAGCCCGGGACAGGGTAGACCCCACGAGCAGTACTTC	CASSPGQGRPHEQYF
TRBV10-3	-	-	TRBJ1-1	TGTGCCATCAGTACCAGGGGACCAGGGGCATCTTTCTTT	CAISTRGPGASFF
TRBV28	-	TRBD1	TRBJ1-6	TGTGCCAGCAGTTTATGTACAGGGGCCGCTTATGGGTGCACCCTCCACTTT	CASSLCTGAAYGCTLHF
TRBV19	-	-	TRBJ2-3	TGTGCCAGTAGTATTCGGAGTGGAGGCCGCGCGACCACAGATACGCAGTATTTT	CASSIRSGGRATTDTQYF
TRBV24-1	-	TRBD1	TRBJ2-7	TGTGCCACCGAGCGACAGGGGAAGATCTCCTACGAGCAGTACTTC	CATERQGKISYEQYF
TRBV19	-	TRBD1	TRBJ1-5	TGTGCCAGTAGCAAAGGGACAGGGTATAGCAATCAGCCCCAGCATTTT	CASSKGTGYSNQPQHF
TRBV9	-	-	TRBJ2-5	TGTGCCAGCAGCGTAGGATGGGCGAACGTTAAAGAGACCCAGTACTTC	CASSVGWANVKETQYF
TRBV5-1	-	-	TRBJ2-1	TGCGCCAGCAGCTCTAGCGACGGTCCGAATGAGCAGTTCTTC	CASSSSDGPNEQFF
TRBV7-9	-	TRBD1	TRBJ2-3	TGTGCCAGCAGCAACCCCTTCGGGACAGGGGGCCAAGATACGCAGTATTTT	CASSNPFGTGGQDTQYF
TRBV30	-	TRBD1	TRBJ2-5	TGTGCTTTGGATGAGGGGGCAAGCGGGACCCAGTACTTC	CALDEGASGTQYF
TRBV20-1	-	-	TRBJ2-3	TGCAGTGCTAGAGATCTAGATACGCAGTATTTT	CSARDLDTQYF
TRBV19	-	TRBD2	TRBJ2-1	TGTGCCAGTAGTAAAGGACTAGCGGGATATCAGCAGTTCTTC	CASSKGLAGYQQFF
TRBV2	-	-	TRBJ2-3	TGTGCCAGCAGTGAAGTTACAGACACAGATACGCAGTATTTT	CASSEVTDTDTQYF
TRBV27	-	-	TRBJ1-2	TGTGCCAGCAGTTGGGGAGGAGGAGGGGTCTATGGCTACACCTTC	CASSWGGGGVYGYTF
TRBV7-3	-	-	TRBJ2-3	TGTGCCAGCAGCTCCAGGCCCGACAGGCGGAGCACAGATACGCAGTATTTT	CASSSRPDRRSTDTQYF
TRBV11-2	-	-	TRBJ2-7	TGTGCCAGCAGCTTAGTAGCAGAATACGAGCAGTACTTC	CASSLVAEYEQYF
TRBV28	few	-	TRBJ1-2	TGTGCCAGCAGTTTAGGACAGAACTATGGCTACACCTTC	CASSLGQNYGYTF
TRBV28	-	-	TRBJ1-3	TGTGCCAGCAGTTTGGAGGGCAGCTACTCTGGAAACACCATATATTTT	CASSLEGSYSGNTIYF
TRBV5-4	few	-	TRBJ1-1	TGTGCCAGCAGCTTGGGAGGGGGAACAGTAAACACTGAAGCTTTCTTT	CASSLGGGTVNTEAFF
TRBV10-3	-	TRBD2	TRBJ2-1	TGTGCCACCTGCGGGAGGGGGGAAAATGAGCAGTTCTTC	CATCGRGENEQFF
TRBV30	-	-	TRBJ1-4	TGTGCCTGGGGTACAGGCGTGTCAACTAATGAAAAACTGTTTTTT	CAWGTGVSTNEKLFF
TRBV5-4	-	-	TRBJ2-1	TGTGCCAGCAGCTTGAGGCTAGCGAGCTCCTACAATGAGCAGTTCTTC	CASSLRLASSYNEQFF
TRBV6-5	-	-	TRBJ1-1	TGTGCCAGCAGTTTGGCCAGGAACACTGAAGCTTTCTTT	CASSLARNTEAFF
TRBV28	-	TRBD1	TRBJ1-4	TGTGCCAGCAGGGGGACAGGGGGTGGTGAAAAACTGTTTTTT	CASRGTGGGEKLFF
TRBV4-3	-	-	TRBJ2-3	TGCGCCAGCAGCCAAGATCTTTTTGGGAGGGGGGTTTCAGATACGCAGTATTTT	CASSQDLFGRGVSDTQYF
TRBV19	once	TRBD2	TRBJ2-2	TGTGCCAGTAGCTTAGCGGGAGGGCCCGCCGGGGAGCTGTTTTTT	CASSLAGGPAGELFF
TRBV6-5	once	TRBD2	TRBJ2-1	TGTGCCAGCAGTTACTGGACTAGCGCGTACAATGAGCAGTTCTTC	CASSYWTSAYNEQFF
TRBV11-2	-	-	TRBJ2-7	TGTGCCAGCAGCTTAAGAGGCGGTTCCCCCTACGAGCAGTACTTC	CASSLRGGSPYEQYF
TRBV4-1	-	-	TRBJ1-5	TGCGCCAGCAGCCAACGGTCAGGGACTGCCAATCAGCCCCAGCATTTT	CASSQRSGTANQPQHF
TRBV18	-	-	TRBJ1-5	TGTGCCAGCTCACCCGGCCAGGGCACATCCAATCAGCCCCAGCATTTT	CASSPGQGTSNQPQHF
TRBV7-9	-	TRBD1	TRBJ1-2	TGTGCCAGCAGCCGCCACGAGGGGGCGCAAGGCTACACCTTC	CASSRHEGAQGYTF
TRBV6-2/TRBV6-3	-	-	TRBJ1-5	TGTGCCAGCAGTTACGTTTTGGGGGCCGGGGATGGAGGGCCCCAGCATTTT	CASSYVLGAGDGGPQHF
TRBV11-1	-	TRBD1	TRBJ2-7	TGTGCCAGCAGCTTACGTGACAGGGACTACGAGCAGTACTTC	CASSLRDRDYEQYF
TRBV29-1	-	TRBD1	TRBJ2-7	TGCAGCGTTGAAAAGGGGGACAGCCCCTACTACGAGCAGTACTTC	CSVEKGDSPYYEQYF
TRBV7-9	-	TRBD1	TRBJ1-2	TGTGCCAGCAGCTTACCAGGGACAGGAGTCAATGGCTACACCTTC	CASSLPGTGVNGYTF
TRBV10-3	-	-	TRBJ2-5	TGTGCCATCAGTACCAGGGATCAAGAGACCCAGTACTTC	CAISTRDQETQYF
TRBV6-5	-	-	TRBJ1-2	TGTGCCAGCAGCCGGGACTCCCTTCTCTATGGCTACACCTTC	CASSRDSLLYGYTF
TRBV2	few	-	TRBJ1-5	TGTGCCAGCAGTGAAGGATACTGGGGGGATCAGCCCCAGCATTTT	CASSEGYWGDQPQHF
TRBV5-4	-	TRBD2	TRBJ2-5	TGTGCCAGCAGCTTGGAGGCTAGCGGGAGCACAGAGACCCAGTACTTC	CASSLEASGSTETQYF
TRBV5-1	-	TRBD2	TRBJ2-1	TGCGCCAGCAGCTTGGAGGCGGGAGCGGAGAATGAGCAGTTCTTC	CASSLEAGAENEQFF
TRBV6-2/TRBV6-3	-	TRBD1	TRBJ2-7	TGTGCCAGCAGCGCATCCCCCCCTTCGCGCCGGACAGGGGGCCTACTCTACGAGCAGTACTTC	CASSASPPSRRTGGLLYEQYF
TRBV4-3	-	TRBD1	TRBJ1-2	TGCGCCAGCAGCCCGGGACAAGGGACAGGGAATGGCTACACCTTC	CASSPGQGTGNGYTF
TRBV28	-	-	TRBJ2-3	TGTGCCAGCAGTTTATTAGGTACAGCGGCGGCAGATACGCAGTATTTT	CASSLLGTAAADTQYF
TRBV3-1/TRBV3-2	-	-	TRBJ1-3	TGTGCCAGCAGCCGCGGAGACAGGAGCTTTGGAAACACCATATATTTT	CASSRGDRSFGNTIYF
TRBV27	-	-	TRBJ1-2	TGTGCCAGCAGGCCATCCGGGAGCCCCAATGGCTACACCTTC	CASRPSGSPNGYTF
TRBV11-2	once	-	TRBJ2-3	TGTGCCAGCAGTCAAGATACGCAGTATTTT	CASSQDTQYF
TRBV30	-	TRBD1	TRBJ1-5	TGTGCCTGGAGTGCCCAGGGGGGCAATCAGCCCCAGCATTTT	CAWSAQGGNQPQHF
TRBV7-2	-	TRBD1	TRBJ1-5	TGTGCCAGCAGCTTAACAGGGGCTCTCAATCAGCCCCAGCATTTT	CASSLTGALNQPQHF
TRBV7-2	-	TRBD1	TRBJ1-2	TGTGCCAGCAGCTTAGGGACAGGGGGCCATGGCTACACCTTC	CASSLGTGGHGYTF
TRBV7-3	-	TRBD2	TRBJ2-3	TGTGCCAGCAGCATTGTAGCGGGACGCACAGATACGCAGTATTTT	CASSIVAGRTDTQYF
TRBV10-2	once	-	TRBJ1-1	TGCGCCAGCAGGGCAACCAGGGCGACTGAAGCTTTCTTT	CASRATRATEAFF
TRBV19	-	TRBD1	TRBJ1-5	TGTGCCAGTACCCTTTGGGGACAGGTTAGCAATCAGCCCCAGCATTTT	CASTLWGQVSNQPQHF
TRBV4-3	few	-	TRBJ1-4	TGCGCCAGCGGGGGGTTCAATAATGAAAAACTGTTTTTT	CASGGFNNEKLFF
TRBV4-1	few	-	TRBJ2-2	TGCGCCAGCAGCCACGATGGACTCCGAACGTCGAGCACCGGGGAGCTGTTTTTT	CASSHDGLRTSSTGELFF